Presented here are 16 T cell receptor beta chains from one specimen sequenced in a study of blood T cell repertoires in COVID-19 (dated by TCRdb to between 2020 and 2021). Library prep was done by the immunoSEQ multiplex PCR assay. TCRdb took over this immuneACCESS table, retaining in-frame rearrangements with V and J assigned. Such tables are incomplete; in checked studies, under half of the missing clones stem from an unresolved V gene, and the remainder is unexplained. The sample table lists approximately 220,000 clones, roughly 85% of them with a count of one. Together, the top ten hold approximately 5% of the sample. The sample was PBMCs or T cells enriched from blood (not recorded which). The origin of the receptors is a woman aged 45 to 65 who had been exposed to COVID-19.

The chain has TRBV5-1 and TRBJ2-5, with TRBD1 matching 10 bases. The CDR3 sequence is 17 residues long. CDR1 and CDR2 from the germline V gene are SGHRS and YFSETQ. Trimming removed 3 bases from V and 5 bases from J; junction bases left unmatched: 13. CDR3 residues: CASSSTTLGTGAETQYF. For the CDR3, the DNA is TGCGCCAGCAGCTCGACTACGCTAGGGACAGGGGCCGAGACCCAGTACTTC.

The chain links TRBV4-1 to TRBJ1-1; D unclear. Germline V gene data show CDR1 as MGHRA and CDR2 as YSYEKL. The CDR3 is made up of 16 amino acids. V lost 0 bases, J lost 0 bases, and 11 bases lay in between. This CDR3 is CASSQDLWPMNTEAFF. In DNA form, the CDR3 reads TGCGCCAGCAGCCAAGATTTATGGCCGATGAACACTGAAGCTTTCTTT.

The rearrangement links TRBV18 to TRBJ1-2; the match to TRBD1 covers 10 bases. Germline CDR1 KGHSH, CDR2 LQKENI. This CDR3 has 15 residues. The V segment lost 4 bases and the J segment 8 bases; nucleotides outside the gene matches: 10. CDR3 nucleotides: TGTGCCAGCTCACGAGGGGGACAGGGGACTAACGGCTACACCTTC. Translating it yields CASSRGGQGTNGYTF.

This clone appeared a few times. The gene calls are TRBV9 and TRBJ1-2; maybe TRBD1 (6 bases). Deletions cut 2 bases from V and 0 bases from J, with 11 bases between. CDR3 length equals 15 residues. Germline V CDR1 and CDR2: SGDLS, YYNGEE. For the CDR3, the DNA is TGTGCCAGCAGCGTGGGGCAGGGGACTAACTATGGCTACACCTTC. Translated: CASSVGQGTNYGYTF. Drawing the rest from reference TRBV9 and TRBJ1-2, the complete variable domain is DSGVTQTPKHLITATGQRVTLRCSPRSGDLSVYWYQQSLDQGLQFLIQYYNGEERAKGNILERFSAQQFPDLHSELNLSSLELGDSALYFCASSVGQGTNYGYTFGSGTRLTVV.

This chain uses TRBV9 with TRBJ1-2, with 12 bases fitting TRBD1. The CDR3 covers 17 residues. J gave up 3 bases and V 0 bases, and 6 bases lay outside the gene matches. CDR1 SGDLS and CDR2 YYNGEE come from the germline V gene. The CDR3 DNA reads as TGTGCCAGCAGCGTAGGGAGGGGGACAGGGGGCGACTATGGCTACACCTTC. It codes for CASSVGRGTGGDYGYTF.

The V gene is TRBV11-2, the J gene TRBJ1-1; D remains ambiguous. V gave up 2 bases and J gave up 1 base, with 8 bases separating them. Per the germline V gene, CDR1 is SGHAT and CDR2 is FQNNGV. The CDR3 consists of 14 residues. CDR3 sequence reads: CASSLNSGNTEAFF. The CDR3 DNA reads as TGTGCCAGCAGCTTAAATTCAGGGAACACTGAAGCTTTCTTT.

This clone appeared a few times. In nucleotides, the CDR3 is TGTGCCAGCAGCCGGACAGGGTATGATAGCTACACCTTC. It translates to CASSRTGYDSYTF. The rearrangement uses TRBV4-2 and TRBJ1-2; 8 bases are shared with TRBD1. Germline values: CDR1 LGHNA, CDR2 YNFKEQ. CDR3 length: 13 amino acids. V shed 4 bases and J 9 bases; nucleotides not matched to a gene: 7.

This chain joins TRBV27 and TRBJ2-3; 8 bases are shared with TRBD2. V was clipped by 1 base and J by 3 bases; unmatched bases: 9. This CDR3 region has 17 residues. Germline V gene sequence: CDR1 MNHEY, CDR2 SMNVEV (reference sequence). CDR3 DNA: TGTGCCAGCAGTTTATTCGGGGGGGAGGGAAGGACAGATACGCAGTATTTT. Its translation is CASSLFGGEGRTDTQYF.

The V call is TRBV28, the J call TRBJ1-1; maybe TRBD1 (6 bases). The length of the CDR3 is 14 residues. The V gene's germline CDR1 is MDHEN and CDR2 SYDVKM. Trimming took off 3 bases at V and 4 bases at J, with 12 bases between the two ends. CDR3 in amino acids: CASSLGGRGTEAFF. The CDR3, as DNA: TGTGCCAGCAGTTTGGGGGGGCGCGGCACTGAAGCTTTCTTT.

The V gene is TRBV6-5, the J gene TRBJ2-7; 14 nucleotides line up with TRBD2. The CDR3 has 15 amino acids. Germline assignment: CDR1 MNHEY and CDR2 SVGAGI. Unmatched junction bases numbered 5, after V lost 5 bases and J lost 5 bases. DNA for the CDR3: TGTGCCAGCAGTCGACTAGCGGGGGGGCCCGACGAGCAGTACTTC. Translated, it gives CASSRLAGGPDEQYF.

The chain combines TRBV5-6 with TRBJ1-1; D remains ambiguous. The CDR3 contains 13 residues. V gave up 1 base and J gave up 9 bases, with 13 bases separating them. CDR1 is SGHDT and CDR2 is YYEEEE in the germline V gene. CDR3 sequence (DNA): TGTGCCAGCAGCTTGAGGAGGAGTAGGAAAGCTTTCTTT. Its translation: CASSLRRSRKAFF.

The rearrangement uses TRBV12-3 or TRBV12-4 and TRBJ1-2; 7 positions agree with TRBD1. With 4 bases clipped from V and 2 bases from J, the junction kept 1 base outside the gene matches. CDR3 length: 13 amino acids. The CDR3: CASSSQGNYGYTF. CDR3 coding DNA: TGTGCCAGCAGTTCACAGGGGAACTATGGCTACACCTTC.

The chain recombines TRBV7-8 with TRBJ1-3; 10 nucleotides match TRBD1. The CDR3 contains 14 residues. J gave up 6 bases and V 3 bases, and 2 bases lay outside the gene matches. Germline CDR1 and CDR2: SGHVS and FQNEAQ. CDR3 amino acids: CASSFGQGENTIYF. For the CDR3, the DNA is TGTGCCAGCAGCTTCGGACAGGGGGAAAACACCATATATTTT. The full variable domain, completed using reference TRBV7-8 and TRBJ1-3, is GAGVSQSPRYKVAKRGQDVALRCDPISGHVSLFWYQQALGQGPEFLTYFQNEAQLDKSGLPSDRFFAERPEGSVSTLKIQRTQQEDSAVYLCASSFGQGENTIYFGEGSWLTVV.

The genes are TRBV2 and TRBJ1-2, with D possibly TRBD1 on 6 matching bases. Trimming took off 2 bases at V and 5 bases at J, with 12 bases between the two ends. Germline V gene data show CDR1 as SNHLY and CDR2 as FYNNEI. The CDR3 loop spans 14 amino acids. The CDR3 region is CASSEWSGAYGYTF. CDR3 coding DNA: TGTGCCAGCAGTGAATGGTCAGGGGCATATGGCTACACCTTC. The variable domain in full, with the rest retrieved from reference TRBV2 and TRBJ1-2, is EPEVTQTPSHQVTQMGQEVILRCVPISNHLYFYWYRQILGQKVEFLVSFYNNEISEKSEIFDDQFSVERPDGSNFTLKIRSTKLEDSAMYFCASSEWSGAYGYTFGSGTRLTVV.

The chain uses TRBV4-1 and TRBJ1-5; D remains unclear. This CDR3 spans 15 amino acids. CDR1 MGHRA and CDR2 YSYEKL come from the germline V gene. With 1 base removed from V and 5 bases from J, the gap between germline ends came to 12 bases. CDR3 protein: CASSQAGTADQPQHF. CDR3 sequence (DNA): TGCGCCAGCAGCCAAGCGGGCACAGCGGATCAGCCCCAGCATTTT.

CDR3 residues: CASSYGLGTGGRGEQFF. DNA of the CDR3: TGTGCCAGCAGTTACGGGCTTGGGACAGGGGGACGGGGTGAGCAGTTCTTC. V gene TRBV6-2 or TRBV6-3 combines with J gene TRBJ2-1, with 11 bases matching TRBD1. Per the germline V gene, CDR1 is MNHEY and CDR2 is SVGEGT. The V and J ends lost 2 bases and 9 bases, in that order; junction bases with no gene match: 12. CDR3 size: 17 residues.